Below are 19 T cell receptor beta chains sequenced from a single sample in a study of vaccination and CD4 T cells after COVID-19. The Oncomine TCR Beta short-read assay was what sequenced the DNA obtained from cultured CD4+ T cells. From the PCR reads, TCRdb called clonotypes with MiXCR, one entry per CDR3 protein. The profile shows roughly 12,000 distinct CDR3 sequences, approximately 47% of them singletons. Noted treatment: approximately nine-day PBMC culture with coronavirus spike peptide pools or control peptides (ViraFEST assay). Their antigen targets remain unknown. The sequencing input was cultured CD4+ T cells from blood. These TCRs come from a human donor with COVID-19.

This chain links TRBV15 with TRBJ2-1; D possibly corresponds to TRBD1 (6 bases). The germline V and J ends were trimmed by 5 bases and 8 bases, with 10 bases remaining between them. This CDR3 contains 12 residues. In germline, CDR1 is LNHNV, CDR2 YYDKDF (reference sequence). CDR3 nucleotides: TGTGCCACCAGCCAAGGGGGTTATGAGCAGTTCTTC. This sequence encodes CATSQGGYEQFF. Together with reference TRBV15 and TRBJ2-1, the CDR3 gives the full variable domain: DAMVIQNPRYQVTQFGKPVTLSCSQTLNHNVMYWYQQKSSQAPKLLFHYYDKDFNNEADTPDNFQSRRPNTSFCFLDIRSPGLGDTAMYLCATSQGGYEQFFGPGTRLTVL.

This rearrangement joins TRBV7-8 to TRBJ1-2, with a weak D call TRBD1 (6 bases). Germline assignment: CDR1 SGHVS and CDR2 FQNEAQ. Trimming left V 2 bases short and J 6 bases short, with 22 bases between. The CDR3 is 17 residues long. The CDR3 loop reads CASSLIGGVKVGDGYTF. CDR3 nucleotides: TGTGCCAGCAGCTTAATCGGGGGCGTAAAGGTCGGAGATGGCTACACCTTC.

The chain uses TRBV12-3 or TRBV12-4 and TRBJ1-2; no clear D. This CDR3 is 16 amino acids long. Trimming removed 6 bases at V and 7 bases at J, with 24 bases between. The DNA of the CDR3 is TGTGCCAGCAGCCGAACCGAGAGGGTGTGGGGTCGTGGCTACACCTTC. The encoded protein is CASSRTERVWGRGYTF.

CDR3 amino acids: CASSQIGGVLGNQPQHF. The CDR3 DNA reads TGTGCCAGCAGCCAGATCGGGGGGGTCTTGGGGAATCAGCCCCAGCATTTT. This rearrangement joins TRBV27 to TRBJ1-5, with a possible D match to TRBD1 (5 bases). Germline V gene lookup returns CDR1 MNHEY and CDR2 SMNVEV (reference sequence). Trimming removed 6 bases at V and 4 bases at J, with 22 bases between. The CDR3 length is 17 residues.

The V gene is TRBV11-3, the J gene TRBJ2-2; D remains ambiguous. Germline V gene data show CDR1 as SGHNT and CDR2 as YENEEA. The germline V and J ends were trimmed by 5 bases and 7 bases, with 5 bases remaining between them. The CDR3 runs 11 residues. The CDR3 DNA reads TGTGCCAGCAGCCCCGACGGGGAGCTGTTTTTT. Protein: CASSPDGELFF.

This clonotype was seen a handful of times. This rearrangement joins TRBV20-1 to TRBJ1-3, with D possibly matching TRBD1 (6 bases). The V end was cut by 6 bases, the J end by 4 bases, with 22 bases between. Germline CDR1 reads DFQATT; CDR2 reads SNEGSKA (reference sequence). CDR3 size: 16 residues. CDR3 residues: CSAPKGGGSSGNTIYF. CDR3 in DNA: TGCAGTGCACCGAAGGGGGGGGGTAGCTCGGGAAACACCATATATTTT.

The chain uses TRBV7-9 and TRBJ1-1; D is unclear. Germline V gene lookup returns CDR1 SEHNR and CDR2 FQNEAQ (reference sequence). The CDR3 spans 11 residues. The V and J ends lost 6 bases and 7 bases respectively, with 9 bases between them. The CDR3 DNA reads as TGTGCCAGCAGTAAAGAGGGTGAAGCTTTCTTT. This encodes CASSKEGEAFF.

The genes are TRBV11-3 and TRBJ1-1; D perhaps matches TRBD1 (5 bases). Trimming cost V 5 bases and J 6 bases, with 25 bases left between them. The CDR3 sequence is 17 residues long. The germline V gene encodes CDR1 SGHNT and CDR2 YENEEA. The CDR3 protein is CASSQRDISPLGAEAFF. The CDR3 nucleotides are TGTGCCAGCAGCCAGAGGGATATCAGCCCCCTGGGGGCTGAAGCTTTCTTT.

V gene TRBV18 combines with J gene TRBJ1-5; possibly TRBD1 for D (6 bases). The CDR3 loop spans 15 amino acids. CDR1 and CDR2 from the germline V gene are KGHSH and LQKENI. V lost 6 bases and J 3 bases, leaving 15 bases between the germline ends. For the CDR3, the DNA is TGTGCCAGCTCCGATAGACAGGATGACAATCAGCCCCAGCATTTT. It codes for CASSDRQDDNQPQHF.

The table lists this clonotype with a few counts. CDR3 loop: CSVTRGQETQYF. The CDR3 DNA is TGCAGTGTCACCCGGGGGCAAGAGACCCAGTACTTC. J is TRBJ2-5 and V is TRBV20-1; tentatively, D is TRBD2 (6 bases). The V gene lost 7 bases and the J gene lost 2 bases, with 11 bases spanning the gap. Germline V gene lookup returns CDR1 DFQATT and CDR2 SNEGSKA (reference sequence). The CDR3 consists of 12 residues.

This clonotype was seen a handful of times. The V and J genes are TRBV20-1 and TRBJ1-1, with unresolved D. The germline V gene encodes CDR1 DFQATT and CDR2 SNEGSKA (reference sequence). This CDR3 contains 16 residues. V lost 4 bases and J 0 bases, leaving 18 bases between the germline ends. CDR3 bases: TGCAGTGCTATCCAATCACGGATTGCGGTGAACACTGAAGCTTTCTTT. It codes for CSAIQSRIAVNTEAFF.

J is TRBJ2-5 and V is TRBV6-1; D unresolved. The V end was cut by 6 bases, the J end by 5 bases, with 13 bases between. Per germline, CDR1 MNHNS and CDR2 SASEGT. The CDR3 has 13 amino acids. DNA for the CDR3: TGTGCCAGCAGAACCCCCAACGGGGAGACCCAGTACTTC. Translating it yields CASRTPNGETQYF.

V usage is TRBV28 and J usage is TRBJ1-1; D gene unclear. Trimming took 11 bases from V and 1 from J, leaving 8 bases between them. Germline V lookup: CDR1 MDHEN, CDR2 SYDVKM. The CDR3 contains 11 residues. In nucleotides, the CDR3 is TGTGCCTCCAAACAGAACACTGAAGCTTTCTTT. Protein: CASKQNTEAFF.

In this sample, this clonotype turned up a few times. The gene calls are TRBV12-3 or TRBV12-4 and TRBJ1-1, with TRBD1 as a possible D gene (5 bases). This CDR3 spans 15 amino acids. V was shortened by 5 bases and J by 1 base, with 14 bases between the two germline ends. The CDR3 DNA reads TGTGCCAGCAGTCCTCGACAGTTGACGAACACTGAAGCTTTCTTT. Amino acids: CASSPRQLTNTEAFF.

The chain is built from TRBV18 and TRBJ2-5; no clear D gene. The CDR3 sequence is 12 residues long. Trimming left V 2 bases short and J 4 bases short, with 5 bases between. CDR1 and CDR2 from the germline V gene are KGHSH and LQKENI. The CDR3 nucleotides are TGTGCCAGCTCACCAGGGATAGAGACCCAGTACTTC. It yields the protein CASSPGIETQYF.

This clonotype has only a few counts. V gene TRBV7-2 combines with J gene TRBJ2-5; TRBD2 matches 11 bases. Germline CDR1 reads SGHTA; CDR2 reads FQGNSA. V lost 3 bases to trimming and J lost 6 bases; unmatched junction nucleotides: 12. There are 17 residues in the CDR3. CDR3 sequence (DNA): TGTGCCAGCAGCTTGGCTGCTAGCGGGGGGCGCCGGCAGACCCAGTACTTC. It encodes CASSLAASGGRRQTQYF.

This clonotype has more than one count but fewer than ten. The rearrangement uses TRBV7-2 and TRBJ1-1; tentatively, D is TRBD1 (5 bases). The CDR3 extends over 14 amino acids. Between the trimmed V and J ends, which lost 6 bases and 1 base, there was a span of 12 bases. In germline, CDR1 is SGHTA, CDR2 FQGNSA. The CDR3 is CASSQKQGNTEAFF. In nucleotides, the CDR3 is TGTGCCAGCAGTCAAAAGCAGGGGAACACTGAAGCTTTCTTT.

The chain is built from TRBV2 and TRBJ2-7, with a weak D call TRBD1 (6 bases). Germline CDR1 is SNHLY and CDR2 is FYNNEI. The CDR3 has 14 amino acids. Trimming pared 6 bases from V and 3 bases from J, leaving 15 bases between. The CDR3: CASRVRQGLYEQYF. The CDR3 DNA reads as TGTGCCAGCAGAGTACGGCAGGGGCTCTACGAGCAGTACTTC.

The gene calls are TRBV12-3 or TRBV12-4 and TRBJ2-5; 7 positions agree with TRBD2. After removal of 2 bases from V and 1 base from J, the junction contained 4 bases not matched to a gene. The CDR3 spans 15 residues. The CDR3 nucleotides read TGTGCCAGCAGTTTATCGGGACTAATCCAAGAGACCCAGTACTTC. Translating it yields CASSLSGLIQETQYF.